This T cell receptor (beta chain) was identified in a study of regulatory T cells in long-lasting Graves disease. The germline V gene encodes CDR1 MDHEN and CDR2 SYDVKM. With V trimmed by 3 bases and J by 4 bases, 4 bases remained unmatched. CDR3 size: 14 residues. Time point noted: newly diagnosed GD, antithyroid drugs for less than 3 months. PBMC RNA served as the TCR library source. Worth noting for this clonotype: Its antigen is not known.

Findings and limits, study-wide: Having only a small sample size may have limited accuracy.

Arm-PCR of CDR3 regions and iRepertoire HTBI primers were used to build TCR beta libraries. TCRdb reprocessed the multiplex PCR reads with MiXCR, giving one entry per CDR3 protein. The sample lists under 300,000 distinct CDR3 sequences, over 20% occurring once. The gene calls are TRBV28 and TRBJ2-3; 7 bases fit TRBD1. This sequence was found in a female donor with Graves disease. The sample was peripheral blood mononuclear cells (PBMCs), taken at new diagnosis, from a patient treated with antithyroid drugs. CDR3 bases: TGTGCCAGCAGTTTCGACAGGGCCTCAGATACGCAGTATTTT. The encoded protein is CASSFDRASDTQYF.